This is a list of T cell receptor beta chains from one sample in a study of OX40 agonist ivuxolimab in advanced cancers. The repertoire was sequenced with immunoSEQ multiplex PCR; TCRdb's copy has only in-frame clones and lacks some. Of 35,000 to 45,000 clones listed, about nine tenths were seen once; the top ten hold around 28%. The sequences come from CD4+ or CD8+ T cells sorted from blood, collected in a trial of the OX40 agonist ivuxolimab. The source of these receptors is an adult with an advanced solid tumor such as melanoma, head and neck, liver or kidney cancer. Each CDR3 is given with its conserved first and last residue. The D gene is left open where the match is weak. Part of the rows lack a size; the others show once, few, many or a class for expanded clones.

J: TRBJ1-4
length: 15
size: NA
D: TRBD1
V: TRBV13
CDR3: CASSPGTGSNEKLFF
DNA: TGTGCCAGCAGCCCAGGGACAGGTTCCAATGAAAAACTGTTTTTT

J: TRBJ2-1
length: 16
size: NA
D: NA
V: TRBV27
CDR3: CASSVKQGSSYNEQFF
DNA: TGTGCCAGCAGTGTTAAACAGGGAAGCTCCTACAATGAGCAGTTCTTC

J: TRBJ1-2
length: 15
size: NA
D: NA
V: TRBV9
CDR3: CASSPGGSGAYGYTF
DNA: TGTGCCAGCAGCCCCGGAGGGTCGGGGGCCTATGGCTACACCTTC

J: TRBJ1-1
length: 13
size: NA
D: NA
V: TRBV6-5
CDR3: CASRLNQNTEAFF
DNA: TGTGCCAGCAGACTGAACCAGAACACTGAAGCTTTCTTT

J: TRBJ2-1
length: 16
size: NA
D: TRBD2
V: TRBV19
CDR3: CATQTSGAPLLNEQFF
DNA: TGTGCCACCCAGACTAGCGGAGCGCCCCTTTTGAATGAGCAGTTCTTC

J: TRBJ2-3
length: 15
size: NA
D: NA
V: TRBV9
CDR3: CASSPTGLYTDTQYF
DNA: TGTGCCAGCAGCCCCACGGGACTCTACACAGATACGCAGTATTTT

J: TRBJ2-7
length: 13
size: NA
D: TRBD2
V: TRBV30
CDR3: CAWVSWGGGEQYF
DNA: TGTGCCTGGGTTTCTTGGGGGGGTGGGGAGCAGTACTTC

J: TRBJ2-2
length: 15
size: NA
D: TRBD2
V: TRBV19
CDR3: CASSIQRERTGELFF
DNA: TGTGCCAGTAGTATCCAGCGGGAGAGGACCGGGGAGCTGTTTTTT

J: TRBJ1-5
length: 13
size: NA
D: NA
V: TRBV2
CDR3: CASSEYSNQPQHF
DNA: TGTGCCAGCAGTGAGTATAGCAATCAGCCCCAGCATTTT

J: TRBJ1-1
length: 14
size: NA
D: NA
V: TRBV6-5
CDR3: CASSYSAPPTEAFF
DNA: TGTGCCAGCAGTTACTCAGCTCCCCCCACTGAAGCTTTCTTT

J: TRBJ2-3
length: 18
size: once
D: NA
V: TRBV5-1
CDR3: CASSASPARTIVTDTQYF
DNA: TGCGCCAGCAGCGCATCCCCAGCACGGACTATTGTTACAGATACGCAGTATTTT

J: TRBJ1-2
length: 14
size: once
D: NA
V: TRBV6-5
CDR3: CASSYSGGRSGYTF
DNA: TGTGCCAGCAGTTACTCAGGGGGAAGGAGTGGCTACACCTTC

J: TRBJ2-7
length: 13
size: NA
D: NA
V: TRBV27
CDR3: CASRDRDRYEQYF
DNA: TGTGCCAGCAGAGATCGCGACAGATACGAGCAGTACTTC

J: TRBJ2-3
length: 15
size: NA
D: NA
V: TRBV9
CDR3: CASSTEGRLTDTQYF
DNA: TGTGCCAGCAGCACCGAGGGGCGGCTCACAGATACGCAGTATTTT

J: TRBJ1-1
length: 13
size: NA
D: NA
V: TRBV13
CDR3: CASSYSGTLEAFF
DNA: TGTGCCAGCAGCTATTCCGGGACACTCGAAGCTTTCTTT

J: TRBJ2-4
length: 17
size: NA
D: TRBD2
V: TRBV7-2
CDR3: CASSLGSGAGDENIQYF
DNA: TGTGCCAGCAGCTTAGGGTCGGGAGCGGGAGATGAAAACATTCAGTACTTC

J: TRBJ2-7
length: 13
size: NA
D: TRBD1
V: TRBV10-3
CDR3: CAIRGRDRDEQYF
DNA: TGTGCCATCAGGGGCCGGGACAGGGACGAGCAGTACTTC

J: TRBJ2-5
length: 14
size: NA
D: NA
V: TRBV30
CDR3: CAWSVLAFRETQYF
DNA: TGTGCCTGGAGTGTACTAGCATTCCGGGAGACCCAGTACTTC

J: TRBJ2-1
length: 17
size: NA
D: TRBD1
V: TRBV28
CDR3: CASRLSVWGQGNNEQFF
DNA: TGTGCCAGCAGACTCTCGGTCTGGGGACAGGGGAACAATGAGCAGTTCTTC

J: TRBJ2-1
length: 15
size: NA
D: NA
V: TRBV6-5
CDR3: CASSPTGSSYNEQFF
DNA: TGTGCCAGCAGTCCGACGGGGAGCTCCTACAATGAGCAGTTCTTC

J: TRBJ2-1
length: 12
size: NA
D: NA
V: TRBV27
CDR3: CASSPQNNEQFF
DNA: TGTGCCAGCAGTCCGCAAAACAATGAGCAGTTCTTC

J: TRBJ2-7
length: 11
size: NA
D: NA
V: TRBV28
CDR3: CASSAANEQYF
DNA: TGTGCCAGCAGTGCGGCCAACGAGCAGTACTTC

J: TRBJ2-7
length: 14
size: NA
D: NA
V: TRBV7-9
CDR3: CASSSLGLREEQYF
DNA: TGTGCCAGCAGCTCCTTGGGGCTTAGAGAGGAGCAGTACTTC

J: TRBJ2-2
length: 15
size: NA
D: NA
V: TRBV11-2
CDR3: CASSLDPAGLGELFF
DNA: TGTGCCAGCAGCTTAGATCCGGCGGGGCTCGGGGAGCTGTTTTTT

J: TRBJ1-1
length: 14
size: NA
D: NA
V: TRBV9
CDR3: CASSVGGAGTEAFF
DNA: TGTGCCAGCAGCGTAGGGGGAGCGGGCACTGAAGCTTTCTTT

J: TRBJ1-3
length: 17
size: NA
D: NA
V: TRBV21-1
CDR3: CASSPQAVMGFRYTIYF
DNA: TGTGCCAGCAGCCCACAGGCCGTCATGGGGTTTCGGTACACCATATATTTT

J: TRBJ1-2
length: 21
size: NA
D: NA
V: TRBV7-5
CDR3: CARTPLCKDSGFSFTNYGYTF
DNA: TGTGCCAGAACGCCTTTGTGCAAAGACAGCGGGTTTTCCTTTACTAACTATGGCTACACCTTC

J: TRBJ2-7
length: 14
size: NA
D: TRBD1
V: TRBV27
CDR3: CASTPIQGAREQYF
DNA: TGTGCCAGCACCCCGATACAGGGGGCCAGAGAGCAGTACTTC

J: TRBJ2-7
length: 13
size: NA
D: NA
V: TRBV2
CDR3: CASSPGGLYEQYF
DNA: TGTGCCAGCAGCCCAGGCGGCCTCTACGAGCAGTACTTC

J: TRBJ2-2
length: 15
size: once
D: NA
V: TRBV6-6
CDR3: CASSYRAFTSGELFF
DNA: TGTGCCAGCAGTTACAGGGCCTTCACGTCCGGGGAGCTGTTTTTT

J: TRBJ2-5
length: 14
size: NA
D: NA
V: TRBV7-9
CDR3: CASSWTVSWETQYF
DNA: TGTGCCAGCAGCTGGACAGTATCTTGGGAGACCCAGTACTTC

J: TRBJ1-3
length: 14
size: NA
D: NA
V: TRBV28
CDR3: CASSHSDSGNTIYF
DNA: TGTGCCAGCAGCCACAGTGACTCTGGAAACACCATATATTTT

J: TRBJ2-1
length: 13
size: NA
D: NA
V: TRBV6-1
CDR3: CASSERDVNEQFF
DNA: TGTGCCAGCAGTGAGCGGGACGTCAATGAGCAGTTCTTC

J: TRBJ2-1
length: 15
size: NA
D: NA
V: TRBV2
CDR3: CASSQSSASYNEQFF
DNA: TGTGCCAGCAGCCAGTCTAGCGCTTCCTACAATGAGCAGTTCTTC

J: TRBJ2-1
length: 14
size: NA
D: NA
V: TRBV15
CDR3: CATSRDRGSNEQFF
DNA: TGTGCCACCAGCAGAGATCGGGGTAGCAATGAGCAGTTCTTC

J: TRBJ1-2
length: 14
size: NA
D: NA
V: TRBV29-1
CDR3: CSVARTGANYGYTF
DNA: TGCAGCGTTGCCCGGACCGGAGCTAACTATGGCTACACCTTC

J: TRBJ2-7
length: 12
size: NA
D: NA
V: TRBV29-1
CDR3: CSPPRMGYEQYF
DNA: TGCAGCCCACCCAGGATGGGATACGAGCAGTACTTC

J: TRBJ2-7
length: 17
size: NA
D: TRBD2
V: TRBV19
CDR3: CASSIYETSGRINEQYF
DNA: TGTGCCAGTAGTATTTATGAGACTAGCGGGAGAATCAACGAGCAGTACTTC

J: TRBJ2-7
length: 17
size: NA
D: TRBD2
V: TRBV13
CDR3: CASSLSSSGRPSYEQYF
DNA: TGTGCCAGCAGCTTATCTTCTAGCGGGAGGCCGTCCTACGAGCAGTACTTC

J: TRBJ1-2
length: 14
size: NA
D: NA
V: TRBV7-2
CDR3: CASSSGQLYYGYTF
DNA: TGTGCCAGCAGCAGCGGACAGCTTTACTATGGCTACACCTTC

J: TRBJ1-1
length: 15
size: once
D: TRBD1
V: TRBV9
CDR3: CASSWGTERNTEAFF
DNA: TGTGCCAGCAGCTGGGGGACAGAGCGCAACACTGAAGCTTTCTTT

J: TRBJ2-7
length: 15
size: NA
D: NA
V: TRBV4-1
CDR3: CASSQVAGVQYEQYF
DNA: TGCGCCAGCAGCCAAGTCGCAGGGGTTCAGTACGAGCAGTACTTC

J: TRBJ2-7
length: 15
size: NA
D: NA
V: TRBV27
CDR3: CASSLSGRFSYEQYF
DNA: TGTGCCAGCAGTTTGTCCGGACGGTTCTCCTACGAGCAGTACTTC

J: TRBJ2-3
length: 14
size: NA
D: TRBD2
V: TRBV27
CDR3: CASSWAGATDTQYF
DNA: TGTGCCAGCAGTTGGGCGGGAGCCACAGATACGCAGTATTTT

J: TRBJ2-7
length: 14
size: few
D: NA
V: TRBV4-2
CDR3: CASSGGTYLYEQYF
DNA: TGTGCCAGCAGCGGCGGGACATACCTCTACGAGCAGTACTTC

J: TRBJ2-7
length: 15
size: NA
D: TRBD2
V: TRBV5-1
CDR3: CASSLTSGIVYEQYF
DNA: TGCGCCAGCAGCTTGACTAGCGGGATCGTTTACGAGCAGTACTTC

J: TRBJ2-1
length: 15
size: NA
D: TRBD1
V: TRBV27
CDR3: CASSPGQGAGDEQFF
DNA: TGTGCCAGCAGTCCGGGACAGGGGGCGGGCGATGAGCAGTTCTTC

J: TRBJ1-2
length: 14
size: once
D: TRBD1
V: TRBV29-1
CDR3: CSVEGDREGYGYTF
DNA: TGCAGCGTTGAAGGCGACAGGGAGGGCTATGGCTACACCTTC

J: TRBJ1-1
length: 17
size: NA
D: TRBD1
V: TRBV27
CDR3: CASSNPITGGLGTEAFF
DNA: TGTGCCAGCAGTAACCCGATTACAGGGGGGTTGGGCACTGAAGCTTTCTTT

J: TRBJ2-7
length: 13
size: NA
D: NA
V: TRBV19
CDR3: CASSSGGPYEQYF
DNA: TGTGCCAGTAGTTCAGGGGGGCCGTACGAGCAGTACTTC

J: TRBJ2-3
length: 15
size: NA
D: NA
V: TRBV6-5
CDR3: CASSASSRRTDTQYF
DNA: TGTGCCAGCAGTGCCTCTAGCAGGAGGACAGATACGCAGTATTTT

J: TRBJ2-7
length: 15
size: NA
D: TRBD1
V: TRBV10-3
CDR3: CASETGGTGENEQYF
DNA: TGTGCCAGCGAAACAGGCGGGACAGGTGAAAACGAGCAGTACTTC

J: TRBJ2-5
length: 14
size: NA
D: NA
V: TRBV29-1
CDR3: CSVEDRGLRETQYF
DNA: TGCAGCGTTGAAGATCGGGGACTCCGGGAGACCCAGTACTTC

J: TRBJ2-7
length: 17
size: NA
D: TRBD1
V: TRBV4-3
CDR3: CASSQSRQGEVTYEQYF
DNA: TGCGCCAGCAGCCAAAGCAGACAGGGGGAGGTCACCTACGAGCAGTACTTC

J: TRBJ2-5
length: 16
size: NA
D: TRBD1
V: TRBV27
CDR3: CASSSPIGTGQETQYF
DNA: TGTGCCAGCAGTTCCCCCATTGGGACAGGGCAAGAGACCCAGTACTTC

J: TRBJ2-7
length: 15
size: NA
D: NA
V: TRBV6-5
CDR3: CASSYSGAFSYEQYF
DNA: TGTGCCAGCAGTTACTCGGGGGCGTTTTCCTACGAGCAGTACTTC

J: TRBJ2-7
length: 14
size: NA
D: NA
V: TRBV4-1
CDR3: CASSQERDTYEQYF
DNA: TGCGCCAGCAGCCAAGAGAGGGACACCTACGAGCAGTACTTC